This T cell receptor beta chain was recorded in a study of naive and memory T cell subsets. Study observations and caveats: Over 95% of naive TCR sequences appeared only once, unlike memory subsets. Naive repertoires, especially CD8, held a few larger clonotypes, possibly memory cells re-expressing CD45RA.

This CDR3 spans 14 amino acids. Germline-derived CDR1 and CDR2 are DFQATT and SNEGSKA (reference sequence). J lost 6 bases, V lost 0 bases, and 8 bases had no gene match. Sequential positive selection took CD4 T cells first, then CD8 T cells. This clonotype was seen a handful of times. Its antigen is unknown. The beta constant-region primer was an equimolar mix of two oligonucleotides covering TRBC1 and TRBC2. TCRdb used MiXCR to reprocess the UMI-ligation and nested PCR reads, holding one entry per CDR3 protein. The sample has 150,000 or so distinct CDR3 sequences; approximately 17% are singletons. This receptor was taken from a human donor in good health. V is TRBV20-1 and J is TRBJ2-7, with TRBD2 identical over 7 bases. Sequenced sample: naive CD4+ T cells from blood. The CDR3 spells CSARDPRGEGEQYF. The CDR3 DNA is TGCAGTGCTAGAGATCCCCGCGGGGAGGGCGAGCAGTACTTC.